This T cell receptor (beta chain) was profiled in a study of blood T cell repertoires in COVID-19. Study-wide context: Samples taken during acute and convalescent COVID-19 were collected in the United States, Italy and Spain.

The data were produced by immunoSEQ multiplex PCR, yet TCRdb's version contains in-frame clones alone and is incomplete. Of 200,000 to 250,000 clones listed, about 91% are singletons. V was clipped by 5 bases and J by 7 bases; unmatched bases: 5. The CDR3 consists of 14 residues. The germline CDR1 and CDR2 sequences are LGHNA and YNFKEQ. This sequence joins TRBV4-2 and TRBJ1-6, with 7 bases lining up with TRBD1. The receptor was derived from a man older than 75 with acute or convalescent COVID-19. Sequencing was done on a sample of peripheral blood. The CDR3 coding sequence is TGTGCCAGCAGCTCGGGACAGATCAATTCACCCCTCCACTTT. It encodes CASSSGQINSPLHF.